This paragraph covers one T cell receptor (beta chain) sequence. This clone's antigen is unknown. No clone much larger than this one lies a single base away; base qualities are absent. At the junction V is shortened by 5 bases and J by 2 bases; bases outside the gene matches: 5. The CDR3 goes from the cysteine to the phenylalanine over 15 residues. Solely the CDR3 DNA is kept, with 45 bases framed from the first base. The germline V gene encodes CDR1 LNHDA and CDR2 SQIVND (reference sequence). The cohort comprised 670 or so healthy bone marrow donors. At the time of sampling, every cohort member was nominally healthy, though immune exposures that went unrecorded were likely present. The donor was CMV seronegative and belonged to the group of roughly 330 seronegative cohort members. Each donor provided a peripheral blood sample, and peripheral blood mononuclear cells were used for TCR beta sequencing. Genomic DNA extraction from the blood cell samples was performed with the Qiagen DNeasy Blood Extraction Kit.

Libraries were made using the immunoSEQ multiplex PCR assay. For the multiplex PCR, a mixture combining 60 forward primers for TCR Vbeta segments and 13 reverse primers for TCR Jbeta segments was used. A multiplex PCR assay on genomic DNA amplified the CDR3 region of rearranged TCR beta genes. On the Illumina HiSeq System, the amplified TCR beta libraries were sequenced as 87-base-pair reads. The original pipeline was this. A later analysis tallied some 79 million unique TCR beta chains across the 650 to 750 repertoires, and around 9.9 million of those chains were shared by two or more donors. Raw reads were error-corrected and collapsed into unique sequences by a nearest-neighbor algorithm in which closely related sequences were merged to remove PCR and sequencing errors. CDR3 sequences were aligned to IMGT reference sequences to assign V, D and J gene segments. Each retained sequence needed at least a six-nucleotide match to both a V gene segment and a J gene segment. A rearrangement was called productive if the CDR3 had no stop codons and remained in frame with V and J, and every other rearrangement was called non-productive. CDR3 was defined by IMGT convention, running from the second conserved V-encoded cysteine to the conserved J-encoded phenylalanine. Sequences without an unambiguous match to a single V gene segment were excluded from the earlier analysis of 450 to 750 of the donors. In an earlier analysis of several hundred of the donors, V segments were called functional above 56.7% productive rearrangements and were called segregating when the between-donor standard deviation exceeded 5%. A statistical classification framework was developed to diagnose cytomegalovirus status using the catalog of TCR beta chain sequences. In a later analysis, TCR nucleotide sequences were compared against IMGT/GENE-DB human TR gene sequences so that V and J genes could be assigned. Using the TCRdist pipeline, a later analysis assigned CDR3 sequences along with most-parsimonious VDJ recombination scenarios. In a later analysis, each TCR beta chain was defined by its CDR3 amino acid sequence together with its V-gene family, and reads lacking a unique V-gene family were excluded. In a later analysis, approximately 590 highly shared, low-generation-probability nucleotide sequences were removed to address suspected cross-contamination and a sequencing artifact. In a later analysis, a clonal expansion index was calculated for each public chain from normalized within-repertoire ranks of inferred template counts. A later analysis computed generation probabilities with a VDJ recombination model fitted to out-of-frame rearrangements, and checked the results against IGoR. In a later analysis, hypergeometric tests were used to score TCR-TCR, TCR-HLA and TCR-CMV co-occurrence, with a repertoire-size bias correction applied to TCR pairs. In a later analysis, false discovery rates were estimated by permuting HLA or CMV assignments 20 times. In a later analysis, co-occurring TCRs were grouped with DBSCAN, and TCRdist sequence similarity was added when clustering was performed within HLA-allele-positive subsets. Repertoires with fewer than 30,000 or more than 120,000 public chains were left out of co-occurrence clustering, as were roughly five repertoires with anomalous nucleotide sharing. TCRdb obtained this table from immuneACCESS and retained in-frame rearrangements with V and J assigned. These tables miss some clones; where compared with another copy, unresolved V genes account for less than half of the shortfall, and the remainder is unexplained. V, J and clone size were drawn from that table, and D and trimming were deduced from the DNA. Present in this sample are around 140,000 clones, roughly 80% of which were seen just once. Around 1.6% of the sample goes to the ten largest clones.

The data were obtained in a study of cytomegalovirus exposure and HLA in healthy donors (dated by TCRdb to the late 2010s). Study-level background: An earlier analysis of roughly 630 of the donors reported more than 250 Gb of sequence data and approximately 110 million unique TCR beta sequences from 190 million or so T cells. An early release that covered some 640 HLA-typed donors contained approximately 300 gigabases of sequencing data and tens of millions of unique TCR sequences. Of the roughly 400 genotyped donors, around 81% fell in the genetic ancestry cluster associated with self-reported Caucasian donors. The aim of the study was to test whether cataloging public T cell receptors could identify signatures of past pathogen exposure. The study used immunosequencing to profile the T cell repertoires of under 700 subjects and linked those repertoires to cytomegalovirus serostatus. Besides the first cohort of 550 to 750 subjects, a separate validation cohort made up of 90 to 150 different subjects was used. To predict cytomegalovirus infection status, the study combined high-throughput TCR immunosequencing, statistical association of individual TCRs with disease status, and machine learning. A later analysis re-examined previously published TCR beta repertoires from more than 550 donors and added high-resolution HLA genotyping to investigate patterns of TCR occurrence. The later analysis used no new phenotypic data to find candidate immune exposures, relying instead on TCR beta sequences and their occurrence across donors. An earlier analysis of a few hundred of the donors applied high-throughput TCR beta sequencing to assess whether each TCR beta V gene segment acted as functional or pseudogenic. Donor age, sex, ethnicity and CMV serostatus were compiled together with the repertoire data. Genome-wide SNP genotypes for about 60% of the roughly 700 donors were used in a later genetic analysis, which treated that subset as a discovery cohort. All discovery cohort repertoires had been generated using a single sequencing platform. HLA typing covered class I and class II loci at four-digit resolution. The number of typed donors differed by locus: about 620-630 for A, B, C, DRB1 and DQB1; some 500 for DQA1; fewer than 610 for DPA1; and some 430 for DPB1. A handful of DR-DQ haplotypes were handled as single units for association and clustering because linkage in the cohort was strong. Among about 400 genotyped donors of the cohort, an average of about 220,000 unique TCR beta nucleotide sequences was sequenced per donor, of which about 19% were non-productive.

Results the study describes overall, beyond this receptor: According to a later analysis, TCR association rates differed among HLA loci, with DRB1 alleles showing the most associated TCRs and HLA-C alleles showing the fewest. Only TCR beta chains were sequenced in this cohort, and the absence of alpha or paired-chain data limited detectable features. The earlier analysis of some 560 of the donors excluded some 15 rarely observed V segments, including chromosome 9 orphons, because counts were too low. The 87-base-pair reads could not distinguish some IMGT-functional V segments, including TRBV6-2 and TRBV6-3, so those segments were excluded. Across donors, most TCR sequences were observed very rarely, whereas some public TCRs were present in many individuals. A later analysis reported that several top co-occurrence clusters appeared linked to parvovirus B19, influenza, CMV and Epstein-Barr virus. According to a later genetic analysis, donors in an Asian-associated ancestry cluster had fewer N-insertions in productive TCRs than the roughly 700-donor mean. Linkage disequilibrium might explain the correlated functional status among segregating V segments, but an unknown experimental factor could not be excluded. A further reported finding was that TCR beta sequences accurately predicted the HLA-A and HLA-B alleles for most subjects in the first cohort. In vitro tests confirmed that a few of the cytomegalovirus-associated TCR beta chains recognize cytomegalovirus antigens. Immune exposure information for the cohort was limited to CMV serostatus. A cluster of highly shared sequence variants was judged likely to represent a technical artifact of the sequencing pipeline. In an earlier analysis of 587 of the donors, most TCR beta V segments appeared in productive rearrangements about 90% or about 30% of the time, broadly matching IMGT annotations. A later analysis associated some 17,000 TCR beta sequences with specific HLA alleles at a false discovery rate of 0.05. The authors suggested that the approach could potentially be extended to other disease states and immunological phenotypes. A later analysis found that HLA-associated TCR beta chains were more clonally expanded and had lower generation probabilities than equally common non-associated chains. A later analysis found that most CMV-associated TCR beta chains appeared HLA-restricted, with HLA associations seemingly driven largely by CMV exposure. The study listed 164 TCR beta chains as associated with cytomegalovirus. When HLA alleles, especially DR and DQ, strongly co-occurred, attributing TCR associations to individual alleles was difficult. Because HLA typing was unavailable for some donors at each locus, only the typed subset was used in association tests. Cytomegalovirus status was reported to be diagnosed by the classifier with high specificity and sensitivity in both the original and validation cohorts. Roughly uniform sequencing depth across donors was assumed in presence/absence analyses, although this assumption may not hold. In a later genetic analysis, a missense DCLRE1C variant was associated with V-gene and J-gene trimming of TCR beta chains, and the association was replicated in an independent cohort.

This clonotype originated in a female donor in good health and CMV-seronegative. The sequence joins TRBV19 to TRBJ2-7, and 11 bases in between align with TRBD2. The sample consisted of PBMCs. The CDR3 is CASSVTSGDPYEQYF. The DNA reads TGTGCCAGTAGTGTGACTAGCGGGGATCCCTACGAGCAGTACTTC.